This TCR beta chain derives from a study of OX40 agonist ivuxolimab in advanced cancers. Study summary: Participants, 80% to 90% male, averaged approximately 56 years of age, ranging from 23 to 79.

The germline V gene has CDR1 SGHDT and CDR2 YYEEEE. The V gene lost 6 bases and the J gene lost 4 bases, with 13 bases spanning the gap. The CDR3 length is 13 residues. Broader study findings: Fewer expanded clones were found on average in CD4+ than in CD8+ T cells.

TCRdb's table, derived via immunoSEQ multiplex PCR, lists solely in-frame clones and lacks some. The sample shows approximately 54,000 clones, 91% of them seen only once. To note about this clone: Its specificity is not known.

The sequence derives from an adult with an advanced solid tumor such as melanoma, head and neck, liver or kidney cancer. The source was CD4+ or CD8+ T cells sorted from blood, collected in a trial of the OX40 agonist ivuxolimab. V usage is TRBV5-6 and J usage is TRBJ1-1; D is unclear. CDR3 in DNA: TGTGCCAGCACCTCGGAAGGCGGCACTGAAGCTTTCTTT. It yields the protein CASTSEGGTEAFF.